This passage covers 30 T cell receptor beta chains from one sample sequenced in a study of blood T cell repertoires in COVID-19. The table came from immunoSEQ multiplex PCR; TCRdb's copy has only in-frame clones and leaves some out. The sample carries 150,000 to 200,000 clones, over 80% recorded once. Sequencing was carried out using peripheral blood. The receptors originated from a woman aged 25 to 39 with acute or convalescent COVID-19.

In its sample, this clone was seen once. The genes are TRBV11-2 and TRBJ2-1, with D maybe TRBD2 (5 bases). This CDR3 spans 15 amino acids. Deletions cut 5 bases from V and 5 bases from J, with 16 bases between. The V gene's germline CDR1 is SGHAT and CDR2 FQNNGV. CDR3: CASSPFVQRNNEQFF. The CDR3, as DNA: TGTGCCAGCAGCCCGTTTGTCCAGCGGAACAATGAGCAGTTCTTC.

The rearrangement uses TRBV7-2 and TRBJ2-1, with D hard to call. V lost 0 bases, J lost 4 bases, and 7 bases lay in between. This CDR3 has 14 amino acids. CDR1 is SGHTA, CDR2 FQGNSA, per germline. The CDR3 coding sequence is TGTGCCAGCAGCTTAGCGTCGGAGTACAATGAGCAGTTCTTC. Translation gives CASSLASEYNEQFF. The variable domain in full, completed from reference TRBV7-2 and TRBJ2-1, reads GAGVSQSPSNKVTEKGKDVELRCDPISGHTALYWYRQSLGQGLEFLIYFQGNSAPDKSGLPSDRFSAERTGGSVSTLTIQRTQQEDSAVYLCASSLASEYNEQFFGPGTRLTVL.

The V call is TRBV21-1, the J call TRBJ1-1; TRBD1 is taken as the D call from the table, unchecked against the DNA. TRBV21-1 is a recognized pseudogene. This CDR3 comprises 13 residues. CDR3 residues: CASSGQMNTEAFF. CDR3 nucleotide sequence: TGTGCCAGCAGCGGACAGATGAACACTGAAGCTTTCTTT.

CDR3 sequence reads: CSASSTATDTQYF. CDR3 coding DNA: TGCAGTGCTAGTTCCACAGCCACAGATACGCAGTATTTT. The V call is TRBV20-1, the J call TRBJ2-3, with D unresolved. Between the trimmed V and J ends, which lost 3 bases and 2 bases, there was a span of 9 bases. This CDR3 spans 13 amino acids. The germline V gene has CDR1 DFQATT and CDR2 SNEGSKA (reference sequence).

The chain employs TRBV19 and TRBJ2-5; 11 bases align to TRBD2. The CDR3 totals 15 residues. V lost 3 bases and J lost 5; bases outside the gene matches: 5. Germline V lookup: CDR1 LNHDA, CDR2 SQIVND (reference sequence). The CDR3 coding sequence is TGTGCCAGTAGTATGACTAGCGGGATAGGGGAGACCCAGTACTTC. This codes for CASSMTSGIGETQYF.

This clone was picked up a small number of times. This sequence joins TRBV7-2 and TRBJ2-7; maybe TRBD2 (7 bases). CDR1 and CDR2 (germline): SGHTA, FQGNSA. Trimming removed 3 bases from V and 5 bases from J, with 14 bases in between. The CDR3 has 14 residues. CDR3: CASSLGGRIHEQYF. CDR3 bases: TGTGCCAGCAGCTTGGGGGGGCGAATCCACGAGCAGTACTTC.

This clone showed up just once. The chain uses TRBV11-2 and TRBJ1-4; 8 bases agree with TRBD1. Germline-derived CDR1 and CDR2 are SGHAT and FQNNGV. J was trimmed by 8 bases and V by 3 bases; bases with no gene match: 5. CDR3 size: 14 residues. The CDR3 is CASSFRGLGEKLFF. CDR3 in DNA: TGTGCCAGCAGCTTCAGGGGGCTGGGAGAAAAACTGTTTTTT.

The V and J genes are TRBV10-3 and TRBJ2-1, with TRBD2 matching over 7 bases. The CDR3 runs 13 residues. Germline values: CDR1 ENHRY, CDR2 SYGVKD. V shed 1 base and J 10 bases; nucleotides not matched to a gene: 4. The CDR3 DNA follows: TGTGCCATCAGTGAGTGGGAGGGACGCGAGCAGTTCTTC. Translated: CAISEWEGREQFF.

The chain employs TRBV11-2 and TRBJ2-1, with 7 bases fitting TRBD2. Trimming at V came to 5 bases and at J to 7 bases, leaving 11 bases not matched to a gene. The V gene's germline CDR1 is SGHAT and CDR2 FQNNGV. The CDR3 totals 15 residues. CDR3 nucleotides: TGTGCCAGCAGCATAAGGACTAGTCGGGGTAATGAGCAGTTCTTC. This codes for CASSIRTSRGNEQFF. The entire variable domain, with the rest obtained from reference TRBV11-2 and TRBJ2-1, is as follows: EAGVAQSPRYKIIEKRQSVAFWCNPISGHATLYWYQQILGQGPKLLIQFQNNGVVDDSQLPKDRFSAERLKGVDSTLKIQPAKLEDSAVYLCASSIRTSRGNEQFFGPGTRLTVL.

The chain joins TRBV6-4 to TRBJ1-2; D is ambiguous. CDR1 is MRHNA and CDR2 is SNTAGT in the germline V gene. This CDR3 region has 13 residues. The germline V and J ends were trimmed by 0 bases and 8 bases, with 10 bases remaining between them. The CDR3 spells CASSDSWRGGYTF. CDR3 DNA sequence: TGTGCCAGCAGTGACTCTTGGCGGGGAGGCTACACCTTC.

V usage is TRBV9 and J usage is TRBJ2-7; D gene unclear. V was shortened by 0 bases and J by 5 bases, with 6 bases between the two germline ends. CDR1 and CDR2 (germline): SGDLS, YYNGEE. This CDR3 spans 12 amino acids. In DNA, the CDR3 is TGTGCCAGCAGCGTAGCAGACAACGAGCAGTACTTC. It specifies CASSVADNEQYF.

The chain couples TRBV27 to TRBJ1-5; D remains ambiguous. CDR1 is MNHEY, CDR2 SMNVEV, per germline (reference sequence). The CDR3 is 12 amino acids. Deletions cut 7 bases from V and 2 bases from J, with 6 bases between. The CDR3 DNA reads as TGTGCCAGCAACACAGGCAATCAGCCCCAGCATTTT. It encodes CASNTGNQPQHF.

This sequence joins TRBV20-1 and TRBJ2-3; TRBD2 agrees at 8 bases. The CDR3 loop spans 15 amino acids. The trim removed 3 bases at V and 0 bases at J, leaving 5 bases unmatched. Per the germline V gene, CDR1 is DFQATT and CDR2 is SNEGSKA (reference sequence). The CDR3 DNA sequence: TGCAGTGCTAGTCGGGCTAGCGGGAGCACAGATACGCAGTATTTT. Residues: CSASRASGSTDTQYF.

The CDR3, as DNA: TGCGCCAGCCGCGGTCGAGGACAGGGTCGAGATGAGCAGTTCTTC. It encodes CASRGRGQGRDEQFF. The chain carries TRBV5-1 and TRBJ2-1; 8 bases align to TRBD1. V was pared by 7 bases and J by 8 bases, with 14 bases of the junction left unmatched. The length of the CDR3 is 15 residues. Germline-derived CDR1 and CDR2 are SGHRS and YFSETQ.

V and J are TRBV7-6 and TRBJ2-5, with 8 positions matching TRBD1. CDR1 and CDR2 from the germline V gene are SGHVS and FNYEAQ. Losses at the gene ends were 6 bases for V and 10 bases for J; bases not matched to a gene: 7. This CDR3 region has 12 residues. The chain's CDR3 is CASSTGGGDQYF. The CDR3 nucleotides read TGTGCCAGCAGTACAGGGGGTGGGGACCAGTACTTC.

The genes are TRBV7-2 and TRBJ2-4; 8 nucleotides line up with TRBD2. Losses at the gene ends were 4 bases for V and 9 bases for J; bases not matched to a gene: 11. Germline V gives CDR1 SGHTA, CDR2 FQGNSA. The CDR3 runs to 15 residues. Here the CDR3 reads CASSSQSGGRGIQYF. CDR3 coding DNA: TGTGCCAGCAGCTCACAGAGCGGGGGTCGCGGCATTCAGTACTTC.

Only a few counts were recorded for this clone. V and J are TRBV9 and TRBJ1-3, with 7 bases aligning to TRBD1. The V segment lost 0 bases and the J segment 0 bases; nucleotides outside the gene matches: 6. Germline CDR1 is SGDLS and CDR2 is YYNGEE. The CDR3 is 17 amino acids. The CDR3 DNA is TGTGCCAGCAGCGTAGAAACCAGGGGGAGCTCTGGAAACACCATATATTTT. It encodes CASSVETRGSSGNTIYF. Drawing the rest from reference TRBV9 and TRBJ1-3, the complete variable domain is DSGVTQTPKHLITATGQRVTLRCSPRSGDLSVYWYQQSLDQGLQFLIQYYNGEERAKGNILERFSAQQFPDLHSELNLSSLELGDSALYFCASSVETRGSSGNTIYFGEGSWLTVV.

The gene calls are TRBV12-5 and TRBJ2-1, with 13 bases fitting TRBD2. The CDR3 spans 21 residues. V shed 1 base, J shed 0 bases, and the junction held 12 bases outside the gene matches. CDR1 is LGHNT, CDR2 FRNRAP, per germline. CDR3 loop: CASGLDTPGTSGAPSYNEQFF. The CDR3 DNA reads TGTGCTAGTGGTTTGGACACGCCCGGGACTAGCGGGGCCCCCTCCTACAATGAGCAGTTCTTC.

The chain uses TRBV7-2 and TRBJ2-2, with TRBD2 as a possible D gene (6 bases). V dropped 3 bases and J dropped 1 base, with 6 bases sitting between them. The CDR3 is 14 amino acids. Germline values: CDR1 SGHTA, CDR2 FQGNSA. CDR3 nucleotides: TGTGCCAGCAGCTTCGGGGGGAACACCGGGGAGCTGTTTTTT. Its protein is CASSFGGNTGELFF.

V is TRBV19 and J is TRBJ2-7, with 12 nucleotides matching TRBD2. CDR1 is LNHDA and CDR2 is SQIVND in the germline V gene (reference sequence). There are 16 residues in the CDR3. V trimming: 4 bases; J trimming: 6 bases; junction bases outside the gene matches: 10. The CDR3 protein is CASSKSLAGGPGEQYF. The CDR3 DNA sequence: TGTGCCAGTAGTAAATCCCTAGCGGGAGGGCCGGGCGAGCAGTACTTC.

This clone was seen just once. This sequence joins TRBV5-4 and TRBJ2-2, with 8 bases lining up with TRBD2. The CDR3 sequence is 14 residues long. V was clipped by 3 bases and J by 6 bases; unmatched bases: 4. CDR1 is SGHNT and CDR2 is YYREEE in the germline V gene (reference sequence). The CDR3 DNA follows: TGTGCCAGCAGCTCGCGGACTAGCCCCGGGGAGCTGTTTTTT. Amino acids: CASSSRTSPGELFF.

This clone was detected once. This chain connects TRBV12-3 or TRBV12-4 to TRBJ2-2, with 7 bases matching TRBD2. V lost 4 bases and J lost 6; bases outside the gene matches: 2. This CDR3 has 13 residues. CDR3 region: CASSWTRAGELFF. The CDR3 DNA sequence: TGTGCCAGCAGTTGGACTAGAGCCGGGGAGCTGTTTTTT.

This CDR3 reads CASSAGRGYTF. The DNA of the CDR3 is TGTGCCAGCAGTGCAGGGCGTGGCTACACCTTC. This sequence joins TRBV27 and TRBJ1-2; a weak D match, TRBD1 (5 bases). The CDR3 runs 11 residues. Germline CDR1 and CDR2: MNHEY and SMNVEV (reference sequence). Trimming shortened V by 5 bases and J by 7 bases, and 8 bases separated the two germline ends.

A single count supports this clone. The chain is built from TRBV7-2 and TRBJ1-1, with 10 bases that match TRBD1. J gave up 4 bases and V 3 bases, and 11 bases lay outside the gene matches. Germline V gene data show CDR1 as SGHTA and CDR2 as FQGNSA. The length of the CDR3 is 17 residues. CDR3 nucleotides: TGTGCCAGCAGCTTCCGGGACAGGGGAGGGAGTGGCACTGAAGCTTTCTTT. This encodes CASSFRDRGGSGTEAFF. Using reference TRBV7-2 and TRBJ1-1 for the parts outside the CDR3, the full variable domain is GAGVSQSPSNKVTEKGKDVELRCDPISGHTALYWYRQSLGQGLEFLIYFQGNSAPDKSGLPSDRFSAERTGGSVSTLTIQRTQQEDSAVYLCASSFRDRGGSGTEAFFGQGTRLTVV.

The V call is TRBV19, the J call TRBJ1-1, with D possibly being TRBD1 (6 bases). V was cut by 1 base and J by 4 bases, with 10 bases left in between. From germline, CDR1 is LNHDA and CDR2 SQIVND (reference sequence). The CDR3 is 14 amino acids. CDR3 sequence reads: CASSIAGVGTEAFF. The CDR3 DNA reads TGTGCCAGTAGTATAGCAGGGGTGGGCACTGAAGCTTTCTTT.

The gene calls are TRBV7-8 and TRBJ2-4; 9 nucleotides align to TRBD1. The germline CDR1 and CDR2 sequences are SGHVS and FQNEAQ. The V segment lost 5 bases and the J segment 7 bases; nucleotides outside the gene matches: 18. The CDR3 is made up of 18 amino acids. The CDR3 DNA is TGTGCCAGCAGCCGCAGGTTTCCACGACAGGGGGAGATTAACATTCAGTACTTC. As protein: CASSRRFPRQGEINIQYF.

This clone was counted between two and nine times. The chain joins TRBV19 to TRBJ1-5; D unclear. CDR3 size: 13 residues. Per the germline V gene, CDR1 is LNHDA and CDR2 is SQIVND (reference sequence). Trimming left V 7 bases short and J 0 bases short, with 7 bases between. The CDR3 DNA is TGTGCCAGTAATGTGTATAGCAATCAGCCCCAGCATTTT. Its translation: CASNVYSNQPQHF.

V and J are TRBV27 and TRBJ1-3; D call uncertain. V was shortened by 1 base and J by 4 bases, with 5 bases between the two germline ends. The germline gives CDR1 MNHEY, CDR2 SMNVEV (reference sequence). The CDR3 runs to 13 residues. The CDR3 loop reads CASSLWPGNTIYF. The CDR3 region has the DNA TGTGCCAGCAGTTTATGGCCGGGAAACACCATATATTTT.

The chain joins TRBV23-1 to TRBJ1-6; 8 bases agree with TRBD1. TRBV23-1 is an ORF; its function is uncertain. V trimming: 3 bases; J trimming: 9 bases; junction bases outside the gene matches: 7. The CDR3 extends over 15 amino acids. The CDR3 loop reads CASSQLQGDGSPLHF. The DNA of the CDR3 is TGCGCCAGCAGTCAGTTACAGGGGGATGGTTCACCCCTCCACTTT.

The chain couples TRBV13 to TRBJ2-1; TRBD2 matches at 7 bases. The CDR3 loop spans 14 amino acids. Germline V CDR1 and CDR2: PRHDT, FYEKMQ (reference sequence). Germline trimming cut 1 base from V and 6 bases from J; bases unmatched to any gene: 3. The CDR3 sequence: CASSLVGGGNEQFF. CDR3 DNA sequence: TGTGCCAGCAGCTTAGTGGGCGGGGGCAATGAGCAGTTCTTC. Based on the CDR3 plus reference TRBV13 and TRBJ2-1, the full variable domain is AAGVIQSPRHLIKEKRETATLKCYPIPRHDTVYWYQQGPGQDPQFLISFYEKMQSDKGSIPDRFSAQQFSDYHSELNMSSLELGDSALYFCASSLVGGGNEQFFGPGTRLTVL.